The rows below give T cell receptor beta chains drawn from one sample of a study of T-cell memory formation after mild COVID-19. MiXCR, run by TCRdb on the 5' RACE reads, gives a single entry per CDR3 protein. The data hold roughly 150,000 distinct CDR3 sequences, with 11% to 15% observed a single time. Sequencing input: PBMCs or a T cell subset sorted from them (not recorded which). The receptors come from an adult woman who had mild COVID-19 (a few samples of this study predate the infection). Cell type and time point are not known. CDR3s include the opening cysteine and the closing phenylalanine or tryptophan. The D gene is left open where the match is weak. Size tells how often a clone was seen (once, few, many) or the class of an expanded clone, and some rows leave it out.

clone_size cdr3_length j_call d_call v_call cdr3_aa cdr3_nt
many 17 TRBJ2-1 TRBD2 TRBV20-1 CSARELAGRPGKNEQFF TGCAGTGCTAGAGAGCTAGCGGGACGCCCGGGAAAGAATGAGCAGTTCTTC
few 13 TRBJ2-7 . TRBV4-3 CASSHGSSYEQYF TGCGCCAGCAGCCACGGGAGCTCCTACGAGCAGTACTTC
. 14 TRBJ2-5 . TRBV12-5 CASGSAGTQETQYF TGTGCTAGTGGTTCCGCCGGGACTCAGGAGACCCAGTACTTC
few 13 TRBJ2-1 . TRBV5-1 CASSLAGDNEQFF TGCGCCAGCAGCTTGGCCGGGGACAATGAGCAGTTCTTC
many 14 TRBJ2-1 . TRBV6-4 CASSAAGERNEQFF TGTGCCAGCAGTGCCGCAGGGGAGCGAAATGAGCAGTTCTTC
many 15 TRBJ2-2 TRBD2 TRBV7-3 CASSSGLGDTGELFF TGTGCCAGCAGCTCCGGACTAGGCGACACCGGGGAGCTGTTTTTT
few 14 TRBJ1-2 TRBD1 TRBV12-3/TRBV12-4 CASTPDRFIYGYTF TGTGCCAGCACCCCGGACAGGTTTATCTATGGCTACACCTTC
few 14 TRBJ1-2 TRBD1 TRBV6-5 CASSAQGQGVGYTF TGTGCCAGCAGTGCCCAGGGACAGGGTGTTGGCTACACCTTC
. 12 TRBJ1-2 . TRBV12-3/TRBV12-4 CASRGTIAGYTF TGTGCCAGCAGAGGGACAATCGCGGGCTACACCTTC
. 14 TRBJ1-2 . TRBV4-1 CASSQDSEGYGYTF TGCGCCAGCAGCCAAGATTCCGAGGGCTATGGCTACACCTTC
. 15 TRBJ2-1 TRBD2 TRBV20-1 CSAPLAGGEDNEQFF TGCAGTGCTCCCCTAGCGGGGGGGGAAGACAATGAGCAGTTCTTC
. 20 TRBJ1-6 . TRBV4-1 CASSPFSWGGGKGPNSPLHF TGCGCCAGCAGCCCGTTTTCGTGGGGTGGGGGGAAAGGACCTAACTCACCCCTCCACTTT
. 15 TRBJ2-7 . TRBV7-2 CASSYETEPPYEQYF TGTGCCAGCAGTTATGAGACAGAACCTCCCTACGAGCAGTACTTC
few 15 TRBJ1-5 . TRBV20-1 CSAFNRDIPNQPQHF TGCAGTGCTTTCAACCGGGACATTCCCAATCAGCCCCAGCATTTT
. 14 TRBJ1-1 . TRBV11-2 CASSLGGGVAEAFF TGTGCCAGCAGCTTAGGTGGGGGTGTGGCTGAAGCTTTCTTT
. 17 TRBJ2-3 . TRBV4-3 CASSQDSVGEGEDTQYF TGCGCCAGCAGCCAAGATTCTGTAGGTGAAGGTGAAGATACGCAGTATTTT
. 12 TRBJ2-3 . TRBV5-5 CASSPQGRTQYF TGTGCCAGCAGCCCGCAAGGACGTACGCAGTATTTT
few 15 TRBJ2-7 . TRBV5-1 CASKTDSRLTYEQYF TGCGCCAGCAAAACGGACAGCCGATTAACCTACGAGCAGTACTTC
. 18 TRBJ2-1 . TRBV4-3 CASSQDSRGVLSYNEQFF TGCGCCAGCAGCCAAGATTCACGGGGAGTACTATCCTACAATGAGCAGTTCTTC
. 16 TRBJ2-7 . TRBV9 CASSVEGAPPKYEQYF TGTGCCAGCAGCGTAGAAGGAGCTCCCCCCAAATACGAGCAGTACTTC
. 16 TRBJ2-7 TRBD2 TRBV6-5 CASSNLLAGSPYEQYF TGTGCCAGCAGTAACCTACTAGCGGGGAGCCCCTACGAGCAGTACTTC
. 17 TRBJ1-5 . TRBV3-1 CASSQEGTDHSNQPQHF TGTGCCAGCAGCCAAGAGGGGACGGATCATAGCAATCAGCCCCAGCATTTT
few 16 TRBJ2-1 TRBD2 TRBV4-2 CASSQDSGESYNEQFF TGTGCCAGCAGCCAAGATAGCGGGGAATCCTACAATGAGCAGTTCTTC
few 13 TRBJ2-7 . TRBV19 CASSIHWAYEQYF TGTGCCAGTAGTATTCATTGGGCCTACGAGCAGTACTTC
many 14 TRBJ2-7 TRBD2 TRBV7-9 CASSPLSGGYEQYF TGTGCCAGCAGCCCCCTCTCGGGGGGTTACGAGCAGTACTTC
many 13 TRBJ2-1 . TRBV5-6 CASSLRGYNEQFF TGTGCCAGCAGCTTGCGAGGCTACAATGAGCAGTTCTTC
. 15 TRBJ2-7 . TRBV10-3 CAISESTETYYEQYF TGTGCCATCAGTGAGTCGACAGAGACCTATTACGAGCAGTACTTC
. 15 TRBJ2-7 TRBD2 TRBV7-9 CASSSQTSGLNEQYF TGTGCCAGCAGCTCACAGACTAGCGGGCTCAACGAGCAGTACTTC
once 15 TRBJ2-1 TRBD1 TRBV7-9 CASRSRDRVGNEQFF TGTGCCAGCAGGTCCCGGGACAGGGTGGGCAATGAGCAGTTCTTC
few 12 TRBJ1-1 . TRBV9 CASRGPSTEAFF TGTGCCAGCAGGGGACCTTCCACTGAAGCTTTCTTT
. 16 TRBJ2-3 . TRBV4-3 CASSQAGGSSTDTQYF TGCGCCAGCAGCCAAGCTGGGGGCTCTAGCACAGATACGCAGTATTTT
. 13 TRBJ1-1 . TRBV10-3 CATQGRENTEAFF TGTGCCACCCAGGGAAGGGAGAACACTGAAGCTTTCTTT
. 16 TRBJ2-1 TRBD2 TRBV19 CASSRALAGSYNEQFF TGTGCCAGTAGTAGAGCCCTAGCGGGGTCCTACAATGAGCAGTTCTTC
. 14 TRBJ1-1 . TRBV5-1 CASSSMDGNTEAFF TGCGCCAGCAGCTCGATGGACGGGAACACTGAAGCTTTCTTT
few 14 TRBJ2-7 . TRBV7-9 CASSLGPGPYEQYF TGTGCCAGCAGCTTAGGACCGGGACCCTACGAGCAGTACTTC
. 13 TRBJ1-1 . TRBV10-3 CAISDGGATEAFF TGTGCCATCAGTGATGGGGGGGCGACTGAAGCTTTCTTT
. 14 TRBJ1-1 . TRBV5-1 CASSLQTMGAEAFF TGCGCCAGCAGCTTGCAGACAATGGGGGCTGAAGCTTTCTTT
many 13 TRBJ2-7 TRBD2 TRBV29-1 CSVLAGEYYEQYF TGCAGCGTTCTAGCGGGAGAGTATTACGAGCAGTACTTC
few 13 TRBJ2-2 . TRBV30 CAWNLGGPGELFF TGTGCCTGGAATCTCGGAGGGCCGGGGGAGCTGTTTTTT
few 13 TRBJ1-5 TRBD1 TRBV6-5 CASSTGGGQPQHF TGTGCCAGCAGTACAGGGGGCGGTCAGCCCCAGCATTTT
. 16 TRBJ2-3 TRBD2 TRBV13 CASSSLAGGHTDTQYF TGTGCCAGCAGCTCCCTAGCGGGGGGACACACAGATACGCAGTATTTT
few 14 TRBJ2-7 . TRBV10-3 CAISGPDGSYEQYF TGTGCCATCAGTGGCCCGGACGGATCCTACGAGCAGTACTTC
few 15 TRBJ2-1 . TRBV4-1 CASSQLTTGYNEQFF TGCGCCAGCAGCCAGTTAACTACCGGCTACAATGAGCAGTTCTTC
few 15 TRBJ2-3 . TRBV15 CATSIGSVYTDTQYF TGTGCCACCAGCATCGGTAGCGTATACACAGATACGCAGTATTTT
few 14 TRBJ2-7 . TRBV9 CASSVAGSVYEQYF TGTGCCAGCAGCGTTGCCGGATCCGTCTACGAGCAGTACTTC
few 12 TRBJ2-5 . TRBV6-6 CASSHRDDRSFF TGTGCCAGCAGCCACAGAGATGACCGCAGCTTCTTC
. 17 TRBJ2-3 . TRBV21-1 CASLLAASPTRTDTQYF TGTGCCAGCTTACTAGCGGCATCCCCCACCCGCACAGATACGCAGTATTTT
many 11 TRBJ2-7 . TRBV3-1 CASSLYYEQYF TGTGCCAGCAGCCTTTACTACGAGCAGTACTTC
few 18 TRBJ2-1 TRBD2 TRBV4-1 CASSQDLPGGAIGNEQFF TGCGCCAGCAGCCAAGATCTCCCCGGGGGGGCAATAGGGAATGAGCAGTTCTTC
. 17 TRBJ2-3 TRBD2 TRBV4-3 CASSQGWREGSTDTQYF TGCGCCAGCAGCCAAGGTTGGCGGGAGGGCTCCACAGATACGCAGTATTTT
. 14 TRBJ2-1 . TRBV12-3/TRBV12-4 CASNEALASGEQFF TGTGCCAGCAATGAGGCGCTAGCTTCCGGTGAGCAGTTCTTC
many 16 TRBJ1-4 . TRBV7-9 CASSPPLGGANEKLFF TGTGCCAGCAGCCCACCCCTTGGGGGTGCAAATGAAAAACTGTTTTTT
few 13 TRBJ2-7 TRBD1 TRBV2 CASRQGVSYEQYF TGTGCCAGCAGACAGGGGGTCTCCTACGAGCAGTACTTC
many 12 TRBJ2-1 . TRBV9 CASSLPGNEQFF TGTGCCAGCAGCCTACCCGGTAATGAGCAGTTCTTC
. 14 TRBJ1-1 . TRBV10-3 CAISTDRLDTEAFF TGTGCCATCAGTACAGACAGGTTAGACACTGAAGCTTTCTTT
few 15 TRBJ2-3 . TRBV7-9 CASSLEGLSTDTQYF TGTGCCAGCAGCTTAGAGGGTTTAAGCACAGATACGCAGTATTTT
. 13 TRBJ1-1 TRBD1 TRBV4-1 CASSQDRQGDTFF TGCGCCAGCAGCCAAGATCGGCAGGGGGACACTTTCTTT
few 16 TRBJ1-5 . TRBV4-3 CASSQDTGSDNQPQHF TGCGCCAGCAGCCAAGATACCGGGAGTGACAATCAGCCCCAGCATTTT